A selection of T cell receptor beta chains follows, all from one sample in a study of cytomegalovirus exposure and HLA in healthy donors. The protocol was immunoSEQ multiplex PCR, while the TCRdb copy is restricted to in-frame clones and leaves out a portion. The repertoire has 130,000 or so clones, approximately 8.8% of them found once; the top ten carry 5.5%. The sample consisted of PBMCs. Every receptor here comes from a man in his forties in good health and CMV-seronegative. Each CDR3 is given with its conserved first and last residue. D genes are given only for firm matches. Size tells how often a clone was seen (once, few, many) or the class of an expanded clone, and some rows leave it out.

d_call: NA
v_call: TRBV7-6
clone_size: NA
j_call: TRBJ2-7
cdr3_nt: TGTGCCAGCAGCCCCTCGGGGTACGAGCAGTACTTC
cdr3_aa: CASSPSGYEQYF

d_call: NA
v_call: TRBV6-6
clone_size: few
j_call: TRBJ1-1
cdr3_nt: TGTGCCAGCAACTCCCGCCAGGAGAACACTGAAGCTTTCTTT
cdr3_aa: CASNSRQENTEAFF

d_call: NA
v_call: TRBV5-5
clone_size: few
j_call: TRBJ1-4
cdr3_nt: TGTGCCAGCAGCTTGGGGTACGGTGCAACTAATGAAAAACTGTTTTTT
cdr3_aa: CASSLGYGATNEKLFF

d_call: TRBD2
v_call: TRBV5-1
clone_size: few
j_call: TRBJ2-3
cdr3_nt: TGCGCCAGCAGCCCCATGACTAGCATAACAGATACGCAGTATTTT
cdr3_aa: CASSPMTSITDTQYF

d_call: NA
v_call: TRBV6-5
clone_size: few
j_call: TRBJ2-7
cdr3_nt: TGTGCCAGCAGTTACTCCGGCGAGCAGTACTTC
cdr3_aa: CASSYSGEQYF

d_call: NA
v_call: TRBV6-5
clone_size: NA
j_call: TRBJ2-7
cdr3_nt: TGTGCCAGCAGCTATGACAGGTCGACTGGGTACGAGCAGTACTTC
cdr3_aa: CASSYDRSTGYEQYF

d_call: TRBD2
v_call: TRBV9
clone_size: NA
j_call: TRBJ2-7
cdr3_nt: TGTGCCAGCAGTCTAGGGGCTAGCGGGGGGTCGGAGCAGTACTTC
cdr3_aa: CASSLGASGGSEQYF

d_call: TRBD2
v_call: TRBV30
clone_size: NA
j_call: TRBJ2-3
cdr3_nt: TGTGCCTGGGGCACCCAACTAGCGGCGAGCACAGATACGCAGTATTTT
cdr3_aa: CAWGTQLAASTDTQYF

d_call: NA
v_call: TRBV4-1
clone_size: few
j_call: TRBJ2-7
cdr3_nt: TGCGCCAGCAGCCATTTTGGGGGCCCGGGGGAGCAGTACTTC
cdr3_aa: CASSHFGGPGEQYF

d_call: NA
v_call: TRBV7-2
clone_size: few
j_call: TRBJ1-2
cdr3_nt: TGTGCCAGCAGCGCAGAACAGGCAATACTCTACACCTTC
cdr3_aa: CASSAEQAILYTF

d_call: NA
v_call: TRBV6-1
clone_size: few
j_call: TRBJ1-3
cdr3_nt: TGTGCCAGCAGTGAAGCGGAGGGTTTAGGAAACACCATATATTTT
cdr3_aa: CASSEAEGLGNTIYF

d_call: TRBD2
v_call: TRBV28
clone_size: NA
j_call: TRBJ2-7
cdr3_nt: TGTGCCAGCAGTACCGGGGGAGGGGCTGAGGAGCAGTACTTC
cdr3_aa: CASSTGGGAEEQYF

d_call: TRBD1
v_call: TRBV9
clone_size: few
j_call: TRBJ1-3
cdr3_nt: TGTGCCAGCAGCGCGTTACAGGGGGCAGCGGGAAACACCATATATTTT
cdr3_aa: CASSALQGAAGNTIYF

d_call: NA
v_call: TRBV7-6
clone_size: few
j_call: TRBJ1-6
cdr3_nt: TGTGCCAGCAGCTTAGAACCTTCAAGCGCCTATAATTCACCCCTCCACTTT
cdr3_aa: CASSLEPSSAYNSPLHF

d_call: TRBD2
v_call: TRBV11-2
clone_size: NA
j_call: TRBJ2-4
cdr3_nt: TGTGCCAGCAGCTTAGTAGGACTAGCGGGGCTTCAGACCAAAAACATTCAGTACTTC
cdr3_aa: CASSLVGLAGLQTKNIQYF

d_call: NA
v_call: TRBV4-3
clone_size: NA
j_call: TRBJ2-1
cdr3_nt: TGCGCCAGCAGCCAAATGACAGACAGCTCCTACAATGAGCAGTTCTTC
cdr3_aa: CASSQMTDSSYNEQFF

d_call: TRBD2
v_call: TRBV9
clone_size: NA
j_call: TRBJ2-1
cdr3_nt: TGTGCCAGCAGCGAAACTAGCGCCTTGGGTGAGCAGTTCTTC
cdr3_aa: CASSETSALGEQFF

d_call: NA
v_call: TRBV5-6
clone_size: few
j_call: TRBJ2-3
cdr3_nt: TGTGCCAGCAGCACGGACAGCAGGTTGGCAGATACGCAGTATTTT
cdr3_aa: CASSTDSRLADTQYF

d_call: NA
v_call: TRBV30
clone_size: few
j_call: TRBJ2-5
cdr3_nt: TGTGCCTGGAGGCAAACTAGCTCGGAGACCCAGTACTTC
cdr3_aa: CAWRQTSSETQYF

d_call: NA
v_call: TRBV6-1
clone_size: NA
j_call: TRBJ1-4
cdr3_nt: TGTGCCAGCAGTGAAATGGGGGGGAGTGAAAAACTGTTTTTT
cdr3_aa: CASSEMGGSEKLFF

d_call: TRBD1
v_call: TRBV10-3
clone_size: NA
j_call: TRBJ1-2
cdr3_nt: TGTGCCACACCGGGACAGGGTTGGTATGGCTACACCTTC
cdr3_aa: CATPGQGWYGYTF

d_call: TRBD2
v_call: TRBV9
clone_size: few
j_call: TRBJ2-3
cdr3_nt: TGTGCCAGCAGCGTAGAGGCGGCTAGCGGGGGTACCACAGATACGCAGTATTTT
cdr3_aa: CASSVEAASGGTTDTQYF

d_call: NA
v_call: TRBV6-5
clone_size: few
j_call: TRBJ1-2
cdr3_nt: TGTGCCAGCAGTTATCCGGGTGTTGGCTATGGCTACACCTTC
cdr3_aa: CASSYPGVGYGYTF

d_call: NA
v_call: TRBV28
clone_size: NA
j_call: TRBJ2-2
cdr3_nt: TGTGCCAGTCGGGTAGGGGATAACACCGGGGAGCTGTTTTTT
cdr3_aa: CASRVGDNTGELFF

d_call: TRBD1
v_call: TRBV5-1
clone_size: few
j_call: TRBJ1-6
cdr3_nt: TGCGCCAGCAGCATTCGGACAGGGGGTAATAATTCACCCCTCCACTTT
cdr3_aa: CASSIRTGGNNSPLHF

d_call: NA
v_call: TRBV21-1
clone_size: NA
j_call: TRBJ2-7
cdr3_nt: TGTGCCAGCAGCCCTCGTGAGGCCTCCTACGAGCAGTACTTC
cdr3_aa: CASSPREASYEQYF

d_call: NA
v_call: TRBV19
clone_size: few
j_call: TRBJ2-7
cdr3_nt: TGTGCCAGTAGTATTGGCCTAGCGTACGAGCAGTACTTC
cdr3_aa: CASSIGLAYEQYF

d_call: TRBD1
v_call: TRBV5-6
clone_size: few
j_call: TRBJ2-1
cdr3_nt: TGTGCCAGCAGCTTGGCCCTCGACAGGGTTGGGGAGCAGTTCTTC
cdr3_aa: CASSLALDRVGEQFF

d_call: TRBD2
v_call: TRBV27
clone_size: NA
j_call: TRBJ2-7
cdr3_nt: TGTGCCAGCGGGGGGGTCCCGAGCTCCTACGAGCAGTACTTC
cdr3_aa: CASGGVPSSYEQYF

d_call: NA
v_call: TRBV29-1
clone_size: NA
j_call: TRBJ1-1
cdr3_nt: TGCAGCGCCCGGACAGCTCCGTTGAACACTGAAGCTTTCTTT
cdr3_aa: CSARTAPLNTEAFF

d_call: TRBD1
v_call: TRBV18
clone_size: few
j_call: TRBJ1-4
cdr3_nt: TGTGCCAGCTCACCAAATGGGGACAGGGATGAAAAACTGTTTTTT
cdr3_aa: CASSPNGDRDEKLFF

d_call: NA
v_call: TRBV2
clone_size: few
j_call: TRBJ2-4
cdr3_nt: TGTGCCTCCCAGGGGCCAGGGCAAACCAAAAACATTCAGTACTTC
cdr3_aa: CASQGPGQTKNIQYF

d_call: TRBD2
v_call: TRBV7-9
clone_size: NA
j_call: TRBJ2-1
cdr3_nt: TGTGCCAGCAGTCAAACTAGCGGGCAATCATACAATGAGCAGTTCTTC
cdr3_aa: CASSQTSGQSYNEQFF

d_call: TRBD1
v_call: TRBV19
clone_size: NA
j_call: TRBJ1-1
cdr3_nt: TGTGCCAGTAGTCAAATGGGACAGGCTCGTAATGAAGCTTTCTTT
cdr3_aa: CASSQMGQARNEAFF

d_call: NA
v_call: TRBV28
clone_size: NA
j_call: TRBJ1-5
cdr3_nt: TGTGCCTGCCAGGGTGGGCAGCCCCAGCATTTT
cdr3_aa: CACQGGQPQHF

d_call: NA
v_call: TRBV19
clone_size: few
j_call: TRBJ1-1
cdr3_nt: TGTGCCAGTACCCACAGACGTACTGAAGCTTTCTTT
cdr3_aa: CASTHRRTEAFF

d_call: NA
v_call: TRBV16
clone_size: NA
j_call: TRBJ1-6
cdr3_nt: TGTGCCAGCAGAGGCGGCATGATGACACCCCTCCACTTT
cdr3_aa: CASRGGMMTPLHF

d_call: NA
v_call: TRBV11-2
clone_size: NA
j_call: TRBJ1-1
cdr3_nt: TGTGCCAGCAGCTTAGATCTCCGAGGTCTGAACACTGAAGCTTTCTTT
cdr3_aa: CASSLDLRGLNTEAFF

d_call: TRBD2
v_call: TRBV2
clone_size: few
j_call: TRBJ2-3
cdr3_nt: TGTGCCAGCAGAGCCTTCGGTGGGGCGGGGGTCACAGATACGCAGTATTTT
cdr3_aa: CASRAFGGAGVTDTQYF

d_call: TRBD1
v_call: TRBV11-2
clone_size: once
j_call: TRBJ2-7
cdr3_nt: TGTGCCAGCACACTCTGGGACAGTGGCTCCGAGCAGTACTTC
cdr3_aa: CASTLWDSGSEQYF

d_call: NA
v_call: TRBV6-1
clone_size: many
j_call: TRBJ2-1
cdr3_nt: TGTGCCAGCAGTGAAGCGCAGGAAGTTCCTGAGCAGTTCTTC
cdr3_aa: CASSEAQEVPEQFF

d_call: TRBD1
v_call: TRBV19
clone_size: few
j_call: TRBJ1-2
cdr3_nt: TGTGCCAGTAGTGAGGCAGGGGGCGCATGGGACTATGGCTACACCTTC
cdr3_aa: CASSEAGGAWDYGYTF

d_call: NA
v_call: TRBV6-5
clone_size: few
j_call: TRBJ1-1
cdr3_nt: TGTGCCAGCAGTTACTCCAGGGGCGCAAACACTGAAGCTTTCTTT
cdr3_aa: CASSYSRGANTEAFF

d_call: NA
v_call: TRBV6-4
clone_size: NA
j_call: TRBJ2-4
cdr3_nt: TGTGCCAGCAGTGAGTCAGGCGAGTCAGACATTCAGTACTTC
cdr3_aa: CASSESGESDIQYF

d_call: TRBD2
v_call: TRBV6-6
clone_size: NA
j_call: TRBJ2-1
cdr3_nt: TGTGCCAGCAGTTACTCCCTCGGGGGGGCACAGGAGCAGTTCTTC
cdr3_aa: CASSYSLGGAQEQFF

d_call: NA
v_call: TRBV4-1
clone_size: few
j_call: TRBJ2-5
cdr3_nt: TGCGCCAGAAGACCGGGGGAGACCCAGTACTTC
cdr3_aa: CARRPGETQYF

d_call: TRBD2
v_call: TRBV19
clone_size: NA
j_call: TRBJ2-5
cdr3_nt: TGTGCCACCGGGGGGGGGACTAGCGGTTTCGAGACCCAGTACTTC
cdr3_aa: CATGGGTSGFETQYF

d_call: NA
v_call: TRBV5-1
clone_size: many
j_call: TRBJ1-1
cdr3_nt: TGCGCCAGCAGCTTGAACGGTTACACTGAAGCTTTCTTT
cdr3_aa: CASSLNGYTEAFF

d_call: TRBD1
v_call: TRBV16
clone_size: few
j_call: TRBJ2-2
cdr3_nt: TGTGCCAGCAGCCCAGGAGACAGGGGTGTTGACACCGGGGAGCTGTTTTTT
cdr3_aa: CASSPGDRGVDTGELFF

d_call: TRBD2
v_call: TRBV30
clone_size: NA
j_call: TRBJ2-1
cdr3_nt: TGTGCCTGGAGTGGAGAGCGGGGGGTTGCAAATGAGCAGTTCTTC
cdr3_aa: CAWSGERGVANEQFF

d_call: NA
v_call: TRBV5-5
clone_size: NA
j_call: TRBJ2-7
cdr3_nt: TGTGCCAGCAGCTTCGGGGTGAGCGAGCAGTACTTC
cdr3_aa: CASSFGVSEQYF

d_call: NA
v_call: TRBV19
clone_size: few
j_call: TRBJ1-3
cdr3_nt: TGTGCCACGAAATACAGGGCATCCGGAAACACCATATATTTT
cdr3_aa: CATKYRASGNTIYF

d_call: NA
v_call: TRBV2
clone_size: NA
j_call: TRBJ2-3
cdr3_nt: TGTGCCAGGACCAGGAATGCAGATACGCAGTATTTT
cdr3_aa: CARTRNADTQYF

d_call: TRBD1
v_call: TRBV6-6
clone_size: NA
j_call: TRBJ1-2
cdr3_nt: TGTGCCACCACCAGGCAGGGGGCGAGGGAATATGGCTACACCTTC
cdr3_aa: CATTRQGAREYGYTF

d_call: NA
v_call: TRBV4-2
clone_size: few
j_call: TRBJ1-1
cdr3_nt: TGTGCCAGCAGCCAAGAAGGCCCCCTCAGGGGTGAAGCTTTCTTT
cdr3_aa: CASSQEGPLRGEAFF